What follows are 20 T cell receptor beta chains derived from one specimen sequenced in a study of OX40 agonist ivuxolimab in advanced cancers. Profiling relied on immunoSEQ multiplex PCR, and the TCRdb table lists in-frame clones only, not all of them. The repertoire holds more than 50,000 clones, with around 87% as singletons. This sample comprised CD4+ or CD8+ T cells sorted from blood, obtained in a trial of the OX40 agonist ivuxolimab. The receptor source for this set is an adult with an advanced solid tumor such as melanoma, head and neck, liver or kidney cancer.

The chain links TRBV11-2 to TRBJ2-7; 8 bases match TRBD1. Germline V gene lookup returns CDR1 SGHAT and CDR2 FQNNGV. Unmatched junction bases numbered 4, after V lost 5 bases and J lost 1 base. The CDR3 covers 14 residues. Here the CDR3 reads CASSRTGGSYEQYF. CDR3 coding DNA: TGTGCCAGCAGCAGAACAGGGGGATCCTACGAGCAGTACTTC.

This clone was recorded at least ten times. CDR3 amino acids: CASSQDTGELFF. CDR3 nucleotides: TGTGCCAGTAGCCAGGATACCGGGGAGCTGTTTTTT. The gene calls are TRBV19 and TRBJ2-2, with D uncertain. V dropped 6 bases and J dropped 5 bases, with 7 bases sitting between them. CDR1 is LNHDA, CDR2 SQIVND, per germline (reference sequence). The CDR3 is 12 residues long.

The chain is built from TRBV10-3 and TRBJ1-2; no clear D. The CDR3 consists of 14 residues. V was shortened by 0 bases and J by 4 bases, with 9 bases between the two germline ends. Per the germline V gene, CDR1 is ENHRY and CDR2 is SYGVKD. CDR3 DNA sequence: TGTGCCATCAGTGAGTCGTTGCGGTCCTATGGCTACACCTTC. This translates into CAISESLRSYGYTF.

This clone was picked up one time. This rearrangement joins TRBV6-1 to TRBJ1-3; 10 bases align to TRBD1. The V and J ends lost 1 base and 4 bases, in that order; junction bases with no gene match: 4. CDR1 is MNHNS and CDR2 is SASEGT in the germline V gene. The CDR3 has 16 amino acids. This CDR3 is CASSEVDRGLGNTIYF. In DNA form, the CDR3 reads TGTGCCAGCAGTGAAGTCGACAGGGGGCTCGGAAACACCATATATTTT.

The chain recombines TRBV7-8 with TRBJ2-2; no clear D. V shed 4 bases and J shed 2 bases, with 11 bases lying between them. The V gene's germline CDR1 is SGHVS and CDR2 FQNEAQ. The CDR3 contains 15 residues. The CDR3 reads CASSSLGTNTGELFF. CDR3 sequence (DNA): TGTGCCAGCAGCTCCTTAGGTACTAACACCGGGGAGCTGTTTTTT.

The rearrangement uses TRBV7-8 and TRBJ1-2, with 7 bases lining up with TRBD1. CDR1 and CDR2 (germline): SGHVS, FQNEAQ. This CDR3 comprises 13 residues. Germline trimming cut 3 bases from V and 6 bases from J; bases unmatched to any gene: 4. Here the CDR3 DNA reads TGTGCCAGCAGCTTGGGCGGGACAGATGGCTACACCTTC. This sequence encodes CASSLGGTDGYTF.

The rearrangement joins TRBV2 to TRBJ2-5; D gene uncertain. Germline assignment: CDR1 SNHLY and CDR2 FYNNEI. The germline V and J ends were trimmed by 6 bases and 4 bases, with 6 bases remaining between them. This CDR3 is 11 amino acids long. The CDR3 spells CASRVRETQYF. The CDR3, as DNA: TGTGCCAGCAGGGTACGAGAGACCCAGTACTTC.

The chain recombines TRBV5-1 with TRBJ2-7; 9 bases line up with TRBD1. V trimming: 4 bases; J trimming: 5 bases; junction bases outside the gene matches: 4. The CDR3 is made up of 13 amino acids. Germline CDR1 reads SGHRS; CDR2 reads YFSETQ. CDR3 nucleotides: TGCGCCAGCAGCGTGGGACAGGGTAACGAGCAGTACTTC. Amino acids: CASSVGQGNEQYF.

V and J are TRBV7-2 and TRBJ1-2; D is uncertain. Germline V gene data show CDR1 as SGHTA and CDR2 as FQGNSA. The CDR3 length is 14 residues. V was pared by 6 bases and J by 1 base, with 12 bases between. The CDR3 reads CASSVALDNYGYTF. The CDR3 bases are TGTGCCAGCAGTGTGGCTCTCGATAACTATGGCTACACCTTC.

This clone has only one observation. The chain joins TRBV4-1 to TRBJ2-6; D ambiguous. This CDR3 is 18 amino acids long. Trimming stripped 3 bases from V and 0 bases from J, with 15 bases between. Germline-derived CDR1 and CDR2 are MGHRA and YSYEKL. CDR3 residues: CASSQALLQSSGANVLTF. CDR3 bases: TGCGCCAGCAGCCAGGCCCTCTTACAGAGCTCTGGGGCCAACGTCCTGACTTTC.

The genes are TRBV9 and TRBJ2-1, with D maybe TRBD2 (5 bases). Trimming cost V 3 bases and J 5 bases, with 15 bases left between them. The V gene's germline CDR1 is SGDLS and CDR2 YYNGEE. The CDR3 has 15 residues. For the CDR3, the DNA is TGTGCCAGCAGCGCTCAACTAGTGAATAACAATGAGCAGTTCTTC. Residues: CASSAQLVNNNEQFF. Together with reference TRBV9 and TRBJ2-1, the CDR3 gives the full variable domain: DSGVTQTPKHLITATGQRVTLRCSPRSGDLSVYWYQQSLDQGLQFLIQYYNGEERAKGNILERFSAQQFPDLHSELNLSSLELGDSALYFCASSAQLVNNNEQFFGPGTRLTVL.

The sample holds one count of this clone. This same CDR3 is encoded by further DNA sequences in the sample. The V and J genes are TRBV18 and TRBJ2-7; 9 bases are a match to TRBD1. V gave up 2 bases and J gave up 4 bases; unmatched junction bases: 3. Per germline, CDR1 KGHSH and CDR2 LQKENI. The CDR3 runs 14 residues. The DNA for the CDR3 is TGTGCCAGCTCACCAGGGACAGGGAATTACGAGCAGTACTTC. This sequence encodes CASSPGTGNYEQYF.

A remark on this clone: A junction boundary mismatches the germline segment, possibly from a read error. CDR3 amino acids: CASSPRQGRSGNTIYF. CDR3 bases: TGTGCCAGCAGCCCCCGACAGGGACGCTCTGGCAACACCATATATTTT. The chain recombines TRBV7-2 with TRBJ1-3; TRBD1 matches 7 bases. The germline CDR1 and CDR2 sequences are SGHTA and FQGNSA. The CDR3 is 16 amino acids.

This chain's CDR3 is CASTPRPGVRSPLHF. CDR3 coding DNA: TGTGCCAGCACCCCCCGCCCAGGGGTTCGATCACCCCTCCACTTT. The gene calls are TRBV28 and TRBJ1-6; D perhaps matches TRBD1 (6 bases). The V and J ends lost 7 bases and 10 bases respectively, with 20 bases between them. Germline CDR1 MDHEN, CDR2 SYDVKM. The CDR3 length is 15 residues. Using reference TRBV28 and TRBJ1-6 for the parts outside the CDR3, the full variable domain is DVKVTQSSRYLVKRTGEKVFLECVQDMDHENMFWYRQDPGLGLRLIYFSYDVKMKEKGDIPEGYSVSREKKERFSLILESASTNQTSMYLCASTPRPGVRSPLHFGNGTRLTVT.

The chain carries TRBV7-6 and TRBJ2-7; maybe TRBD1 (6 bases). The CDR3 covers 15 residues. Germline values: CDR1 SGHVS, CDR2 FNYEAQ. Between the trimmed V and J ends, which lost 4 bases and 0 bases, there was a span of 13 bases. The CDR3 is CASSSQGLSSYEQYF. The CDR3, as DNA: TGTGCCAGCAGCTCACAGGGCCTCAGCTCCTACGAGCAGTACTTC.

This sequence joins TRBV5-6 and TRBJ2-5; D is perhaps TRBD1 (5 bases). Trimming removed 4 bases at V and 4 bases at J, with 8 bases between. CDR1 SGHDT and CDR2 YYEEEE come from the germline V gene. The CDR3 sequence is 12 residues long. This chain's CDR3 is CASSSTGETQYF. The CDR3 DNA follows: TGTGCCAGCAGCAGTACAGGAGAGACCCAGTACTTC.

This sequence joins TRBV11-2 and TRBJ1-6; perhaps TRBD1 as D (5 bases). This CDR3 has 15 amino acids. Trimming cost V 1 base and J 7 bases, with 11 bases left between them. Germline CDR1 SGHAT, CDR2 FQNNGV. The CDR3 loop is CASSLGRGGNSPLHF. In DNA form, the CDR3 reads TGTGCCAGCAGCTTAGGAAGGGGTGGAAATTCACCCCTCCACTTT.

A single count supports this clone. The chain recombines TRBV18 with TRBJ2-4; TRBD1 aligns across 7 bases. Unmatched junction bases numbered 11, after V lost 6 bases and J lost 0 bases. The germline V gene encodes CDR1 KGHSH and CDR2 LQKENI. This CDR3 comprises 17 residues. CDR3: CASSYRGDLLAKNIQYF. For the CDR3, the DNA is TGTGCCAGCTCCTACAGGGGCGACCTTCTAGCCAAAAACATTCAGTACTTC.

The chain combines TRBV5-1 with TRBJ2-5; 11 bases line up with TRBD2. Germline V gives CDR1 SGHRS, CDR2 YFSETQ. CDR3 length: 15 residues. V lost 7 bases to trimming and J lost 2 bases; unmatched junction nucleotides: 7. The CDR3 nucleotides are TGCGCCAGCCAAGGTAGCGGGGGGGTACAAGAGACCCAGTACTTC. Translated: CASQGSGGVQETQYF. Full variable domain (remainder filled in from reference TRBV5-1 and TRBJ2-5): KAGVTQTPRYLIKTRGQQVTLSCSPISGHRSVSWYQQTPGQGLQFLFEYFSETQRNKGNFPGRFSGRQFSNSRSEMNVSTLELGDSALYLCASQGSGGVQETQYFGPGTRLLVL.

The rearrangement links TRBV18 to TRBJ1-3; D perhaps matches TRBD1 (5 bases). V lost 6 bases and J lost 0, with 15 bases in between. Per the germline V gene, CDR1 is KGHSH and CDR2 is LQKENI. The CDR3 consists of 16 residues. Written as DNA, the CDR3 is TGTGCCAGCTCGACGACCCCGGGGGGCTCTGGAAACACCATATATTTT. Protein sequence: CASSTTPGGSGNTIYF.